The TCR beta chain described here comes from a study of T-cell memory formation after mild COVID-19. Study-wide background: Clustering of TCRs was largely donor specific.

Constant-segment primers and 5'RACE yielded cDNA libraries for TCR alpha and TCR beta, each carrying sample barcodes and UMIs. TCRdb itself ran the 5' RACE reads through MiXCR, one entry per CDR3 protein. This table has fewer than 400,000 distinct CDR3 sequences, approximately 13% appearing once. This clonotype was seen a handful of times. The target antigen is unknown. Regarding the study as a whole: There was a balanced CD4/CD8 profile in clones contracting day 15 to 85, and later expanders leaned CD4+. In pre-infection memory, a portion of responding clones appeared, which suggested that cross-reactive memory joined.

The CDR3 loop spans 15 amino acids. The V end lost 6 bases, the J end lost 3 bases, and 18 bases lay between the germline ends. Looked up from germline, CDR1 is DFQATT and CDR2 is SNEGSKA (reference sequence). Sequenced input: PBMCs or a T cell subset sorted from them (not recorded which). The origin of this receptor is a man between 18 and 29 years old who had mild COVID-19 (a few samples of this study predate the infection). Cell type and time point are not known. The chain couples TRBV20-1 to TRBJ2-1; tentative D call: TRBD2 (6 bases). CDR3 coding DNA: TGCAGTGCACCTAGCGCTTCCGGGGTCTACAATGAGCAGTTCTTC. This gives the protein CSAPSASGVYNEQFF.